These 25 T cell receptor beta chains came from one sample sequenced in a study of OX40 agonist ivuxolimab in advanced cancers. Clones were read by immunoSEQ multiplex PCR, and TCRdb kept only the in-frame ones, dropping some. The sample includes 52,000 or so clones, nearly 90% seen only once; the top ten take over 8.5%. The sequencing used CD4+ or CD8+ T cells sorted from blood, collected in a trial of the OX40 agonist ivuxolimab. All receptors derive from an adult with an advanced solid tumor such as melanoma, head and neck, liver or kidney cancer.

V and J are TRBV9 and TRBJ2-6; D gene uncertain. The length of the CDR3 is 17 residues. Germline-derived CDR1 and CDR2 are SGDLS and YYNGEE. Trimming pared 7 bases from V and 5 bases from J, leaving 22 bases between. The CDR3 region has the DNA TGTGCCAGCCTTCATAGTACTCAACAAAGTCGGGCCAACGTCCTGACTTTC. Residues: CASLHSTQQSRANVLTF.

The chain links TRBV19 to TRBJ2-5; 7 bases agree with TRBD1. Germline V lookup: CDR1 LNHDA, CDR2 SQIVND (reference sequence). After removal of 0 bases from V and 5 bases from J, the junction contained 15 bases not matched to a gene. The CDR3 extends over 18 amino acids. CDR3 in amino acids: CASSIDLETGSNLETQYF. Written as DNA, the CDR3 is TGTGCCAGTAGTATAGACTTAGAGACAGGGTCTAATTTGGAGACCCAGTACTTC.

The J gene is TRBJ2-7, the V gene TRBV30; no clear D. Trimming removed 3 bases from V and 5 bases from J, with 11 bases in between. From germline, CDR1 is GTSNPN and CDR2 SVGIG (reference sequence). The CDR3 has 12 residues. DNA of the CDR3: TGTGCCTGGAGCTGGGTGGAGCACGAGCAGTACTTC. Translated: CAWSWVEHEQYF. Together with reference TRBV30 and TRBJ2-7, the CDR3 gives the full variable domain: SQTIHQWPATLVQPVGSPLSLECTVEGTSNPNLYWYRQAAGRGLQLLFYSVGIGQISSEVPQNLSASRPQDRQFILSSKKLLLSDSGFYLCAWSWVEHEQYFGPGTRLTVT.

The chain employs TRBV15 and TRBJ1-2; 9 bases agree with TRBD1. CDR3 size: 14 residues. J gave up 11 bases and V 3 bases, and 10 bases lay outside the gene matches. Germline V CDR1 and CDR2: LNHNV, YYDKDF (reference sequence). DNA for the CDR3: TGTGCCACCAGCAGTAGGGACAGGGTAATCTCGTACACCTTC. This codes for CATSSRDRVISYTF.

In its sample, this clone was seen once. V is TRBV11-1 and J is TRBJ2-1; the D gene is possibly TRBD2 (6 bases). V lost 6 bases to trimming and J lost 3 bases, with 15 bases between them. This CDR3 has 15 amino acids. The germline V gene has CDR1 SGHAT and CDR2 FQDESV (reference sequence). CDR3 DNA: TGTGCCAGCAGTTCAACGGGGGTCCGCTACAATGAGCAGTTCTTC. Translated: CASSSTGVRYNEQFF.

V gene TRBV5-1 combines with J gene TRBJ1-2; a possible D gene is TRBD1 (5 bases). Trimming shortened V by 9 bases and J by 0 bases, and 21 bases separated the two germline ends. The CDR3 is 16 residues long. The germline V gene has CDR1 SGHRS and CDR2 YFSETQ. The CDR3 spells CATQSPKWGPNYGYTF. The CDR3 nucleotides are TGCGCCACCCAAAGCCCCAAATGGGGACCTAACTATGGCTACACCTTC.

This chain joins TRBV15 and TRBJ1-2; 10 bases are shared with TRBD1. The CDR3 sequence is 14 residues long. With V trimmed by 3 bases and J by 8 bases, 6 bases remained unmatched. Germline V gene lookup returns CDR1 LNHNV and CDR2 YYDKDF (reference sequence). The CDR3 DNA reads TGTGCCACCAGCAGGGGGACAGGGGTGGACGGCTACACCTTC. Translated: CATSRGTGVDGYTF.

The chain joins TRBV6-5 to TRBJ1-1, with 9 bases aligning to TRBD1. After removal of 2 bases from V and 3 bases from J, the junction contained 1 base not matched to a gene. The CDR3 consists of 14 residues. Germline CDR1 is MNHEY and CDR2 is SVGAGI. CDR3 region: CASSYGTGYTEAFF. Written as DNA, the CDR3 is TGTGCCAGCAGTTACGGGACAGGGTACACTGAAGCTTTCTTT.

This clone came up a few times. The chain recombines TRBV29-1 with TRBJ2-5, with D uncertain. Trimming left V 2 bases short and J 3 bases short, with 7 bases between. The CDR3 sequence is 12 residues long. Germline CDR1 and CDR2: SQVTM and ANQGSEA. The DNA for the CDR3 is TGCAGCGTTGAATTCGCCGAAGAGACCCAGTACTTC. This gives the protein CSVEFAEETQYF.

This chain uses TRBV7-6 with TRBJ2-2, with D perhaps matching TRBD2 (5 bases). V was shortened by 1 base and J by 11 bases, with 17 bases between the two germline ends. The germline V gene has CDR1 SGHVS and CDR2 FNYEAQ. The CDR3 is made up of 15 amino acids. CDR3 DNA: TGTGCCAGCAGCTTAGGAAATGTCGGGGTCGGAGAGCTGTTTTTT. Amino acids: CASSLGNVGVGELFF.

The chain joins TRBV10-1 to TRBJ2-5; 13 bases match TRBD2. This CDR3 is 16 amino acids long. V lost 6 bases, J lost 4 bases, and 8 bases stayed unmatched. In germline, CDR1 is WNHNN, CDR2 SYGVQD (reference sequence). The CDR3 sequence is CASSEGLAGDRETQYF. The CDR3 DNA reads TGCGCCAGCAGCGAAGGACTAGCGGGAGACAGAGAGACCCAGTACTTC.

This clone was recorded once. The V gene is TRBV7-8, the J gene TRBJ2-7; 14 nucleotides agree with TRBD2. CDR3 length equals 18 residues. V lost 5 bases to trimming and J lost 2 bases; unmatched junction nucleotides: 11. Germline lookup yields CDR1 SGHVS and CDR2 FQNEAQ. The CDR3 DNA reads TGTGCCAGCAGCCCGCCCGGGACTAGCGGGGGAAGTACCTACGAGCAGTACTTC. Its protein is CASSPPGTSGGSTYEQYF.

In the case of this clone: The germline gene is not matched at one end of the junction; a read error may be the cause. This chain uses TRBV18 with TRBJ2-7; D assignment may be TRBD1 or TRBD2 (5 bases each). The CDR3 has 13 amino acids. CDR1 and CDR2 from the germline V gene are KGHSH and LQKENI. The CDR3 DNA sequence: TGTGCCAGCTCACCACCATCGGGACCCGAAGCCGCCTTC. Its protein product is CASSPPSGPEAAF.

The chain is built from TRBV4-2 and TRBJ2-6; D uncertain. Germline lookup yields CDR1 LGHNA and CDR2 YNFKEQ. V was trimmed by 11 bases and J by 4 bases, leaving 9 bases between them. CDR3 size: 12 residues. CDR3: CASASGANVLTF. The CDR3, as DNA: TGTGCCTCCGCGTCCGGGGCCAACGTCCTGACTTTC.

This clone was detected once. The chain recombines TRBV6-1 with TRBJ1-1; TRBD1 matches 9 bases. With 9 bases clipped from V and 3 bases from J, the junction kept 8 bases outside the gene matches. The CDR3 spans 14 residues. Germline V gene sequence: CDR1 MNHNS, CDR2 SASEGT. In nucleotides, the CDR3 is TGTGCCAGTGTAACAGGGGGCTTGGACACTGAAGCTTTCTTT. Translated: CASVTGGLDTEAFF.

This clone has a single count. The chain recombines TRBV5-5 with TRBJ1-6, with D possibly matching TRBD1 (6 bases). Trimming took 1 base from V and 0 from J, leaving 14 bases between them. This CDR3 contains 18 residues. Germline V gene sequence: CDR1 SGHKS, CDR2 YYEKEE (reference sequence). The CDR3 loop reads CASSLRLGASSYNSPLHF. DNA of the CDR3: TGTGCCAGCAGCTTGAGGCTGGGGGCGAGCTCCTATAATTCACCCCTCCACTTT. Filled out from reference TRBV5-5 and TRBJ1-6, the complete variable domain reads DAGVTQSPTHLIKTRGQQVTLRCSPISGHKSVSWYQQVLGQGPQFIFQYYEKEERGRGNFPDRFSARQFPNYSSELNVNALLLGDSALYLCASSLRLGASSYNSPLHFGNGTRLTVT.

The genes are TRBV5-5 and TRBJ2-7; D is unclear. Between the trimmed V and J ends, which lost 0 bases and 6 bases, there was a span of 10 bases. The germline V gene has CDR1 SGHKS and CDR2 YYEKEE (reference sequence). This CDR3 has 13 amino acids. The CDR3 DNA sequence: TGTGCCAGCAGCTTGGAGGCGTCAGGCGAGCAGTACGTC. Residues: CASSLEASGEQYV.

CDR3 region: CASSLQGAGANYGYTF. The CDR3 region has the DNA TGTGCCAGCAGTTTGCAGGGGGCAGGAGCTAACTATGGCTACACCTTC. V is TRBV27 and J is TRBJ1-2; the match to TRBD1 covers 8 bases. The length of the CDR3 is 16 residues. Looked up from germline, CDR1 is MNHEY and CDR2 is SMNVEV (reference sequence). J lost 0 bases, V lost 3 bases, and 6 bases had no gene match.

Note on this clone: Other nucleotide sequences from this sample produce the same CDR3. The chain carries TRBV6-1 and TRBJ2-7; D gene uncertain. V gave up 3 bases and J gave up 1 base, with 1 base separating them. Per the germline V gene, CDR1 is MNHNS and CDR2 is SASEGT. The CDR3 sequence is 11 residues long. As DNA, the CDR3 is TGTGCCAGCAGTGATTCCTACGAGCAGTACGTC. This sequence encodes CASSDSYEQYV.

In DNA form, the CDR3 reads TGTGCCAGCAGTTCCCATGACAGGGTAAACACCATATATTTT. Its translation: CASSSHDRVNTIYF. The chain employs TRBV7-8 and TRBJ1-3; 7 bases are shared with TRBD1. CDR1 is SGHVS, CDR2 FQNEAQ, per germline. Unmatched junction bases numbered 8, after V lost 6 bases and J lost 6 bases. The CDR3 runs 14 residues.

The genes are TRBV30 and TRBJ2-1; no firm D call. Trimming removed 3 bases from V and 10 bases from J, with 13 bases in between. The CDR3 consists of 12 residues. Germline V lookup: CDR1 GTSNPN, CDR2 SVGIG (reference sequence). CDR3 bases: TGTGCCTGGAGGACCGGGTGGATGGAGCAGTTCTTC. Translating gives CAWRTGWMEQFF.

A word on this clone: Its ends do not fully match the called genes, so a read error is possible. The chain links TRBV7-9 to TRBJ1-2, with TRBD1 matching over 7 bases. The V gene's germline CDR1 is SEHNR and CDR2 FQNEAQ (reference sequence). CDR3 length: 13 residues. The CDR3 region has the DNA TGTGCCAGCAGCCCCGACAGGGTGGATGGCTTTGTCTTC. Its translation is CASSPDRVDGFVF.

This clone was seen just once. The V gene is TRBV5-4, the J gene TRBJ1-1; a possible D gene is TRBD1 (6 bases). Germline loops: CDR1 SGHNT, CDR2 YYREEE (reference sequence). CDR3 length: 15 residues. The V end was cut by 0 bases, the J end by 4 bases, with 13 bases between. CDR3 amino acids: CASSLAYREFTEAFF. For the CDR3, the DNA is TGTGCCAGCAGCTTGGCCTACAGGGAGTTCACTGAAGCTTTCTTT.

This clone has a single count. The chain recombines TRBV7-9 with TRBJ2-3; D remains ambiguous. Trimming took 5 bases from V and 4 from J, leaving 7 bases between them. Looked up from germline, CDR1 is SEHNR and CDR2 is FQNEAQ (reference sequence). The CDR3 sequence is 12 residues long. The CDR3 coding sequence is TGTGCCAGCAGCCCCCGGCCAGATACGCAGTATTTT. This sequence encodes CASSPRPDTQYF.

The rearrangement links TRBV7-6 to TRBJ2-7; D is possibly TRBD2 (6 bases). This CDR3 is 17 amino acids long. The germline gives CDR1 SGHVS, CDR2 FNYEAQ. Deletions cut 0 bases from V and 0 bases from J, with 15 bases between. In nucleotides, the CDR3 is TGTGCCAGCAGCTTAGCGCATCAGCGGGTTAGCTCCTACGAGCAGTACTTC. This codes for CASSLAHQRVSSYEQYF.